This T cell receptor (beta chain) was found in a study of molecular identifiers for immune sequencing clone quantification. As CD8+CD4-CCR7+CD45RA+ cells, naive CD8 T cells were sorted. Germline V CDR1 and CDR2: SQVTM, ANQGSEA. This CDR3 region has 13 residues. This clonotype was picked up many times. A read error may account for a junction end that differs from germline. The authors built bulk TCR libraries by previously described methods with listed TCR primers. From the PCR reads, TCRdb called clonotypes with MiXCR, one entry per CDR3 protein. Altogether 550,000 to 750,000 distinct CDR3 sequences are present, about 20% being singletons, with the ten largest covering approximately 0.9%.

The sequenced material came from naive CD8+ T cells from blood, with Jurkat cell RNA spiked in. Subset noted: FACS-sorted CD8+CD4-CCR7+CD45RA+ naive T cells. This sequence originates from a human donor in good health. Some libraries in this study had Jurkat cell RNA spiked in. The chain combines TRBV29-1 with TRBJ2-7; no clear D gene. CDR3 amino acids: CSVDGPGSDEQYF. CDR3 DNA sequence: TGCAGCGTTGACGGGCCGGGCTCCGACGAGCAGTACTTC.